These 24 T cell receptor beta chains were sequenced from one sample in a study of blood T cell repertoires in COVID-19 (dated by TCRdb to 2020 to 2022). The library came from the immunoSEQ multiplex PCR assay. TCRdb took over this immuneACCESS table, retaining in-frame rearrangements with V and J assigned. Such tables are incomplete; in checked studies, under half of the missing clones stem from an unresolved V gene, and the remainder is unexplained. The table for this sample lists roughly 290,000 clones; around 90% of them were counted only once. The ten most abundant clones make up about 1.7% of the sample. What was sequenced was PBMCs or T cells enriched from blood (not recorded which). The receptor set was obtained from a woman aged 40 to 49 who had recovered from COVID-19.

The CDR3: CASSTDQETQYF. CDR3 nucleotide sequence: TGTGCCAGCTCAACAGACCAAGAGACCCAGTACTTC. The chain has TRBV18 and TRBJ2-5; D remains unclear. The CDR3 is made up of 12 amino acids. In germline, CDR1 is KGHSH, CDR2 LQKENI. Trimming pared 5 bases from V and 0 bases from J, leaving 4 bases between.

V usage is TRBV4-1 and J usage is TRBJ1-1, with a weak D call TRBD1 (5 bases). CDR1 MGHRA and CDR2 YSYEKL come from the germline V gene. The CDR3 has 12 amino acids. V lost 8 bases, J lost 3 bases, and 10 bases lay in between. The CDR3 region is CASRGGDTEAFF. The DNA of the CDR3 is TGCGCCAGCCGGGGGGGGGACACTGAAGCTTTCTTT.

The genes are TRBV6-5 and TRBJ1-1; TRBD1 agrees at 10 bases. After removal of 8 bases from V and 4 bases from J, the junction contained 10 bases not matched to a gene. Per the germline V gene, CDR1 is MNHEY and CDR2 is SVGAGI. This CDR3 has 15 amino acids. The CDR3 here is CASRFIGTGVTEAFF. The CDR3 DNA sequence: TGTGCCAGCCGATTTATCGGGACAGGGGTCACTGAAGCTTTCTTT.

This clone was observed once. The J gene is TRBJ1-6, the V gene TRBV7-3; TRBD1 might be the D (5 bases). This CDR3 spans 13 amino acids. The germline gives CDR1 SGHTA, CDR2 FQGTGA. V was pared by 6 bases and J by 7 bases, with 10 bases between. The CDR3 DNA follows: TGTGCCAGCAGTTCAGGGTGGAATTCACCCCTCCACTTT. Protein: CASSSGWNSPLHF. The full variable domain, its missing parts supplied by reference TRBV7-3 and TRBJ1-6, is GAGVSQTPSNKVTEKGKYVELRCDPISGHTALYWYRQSLGQGPEFLIYFQGTGAADDSGLPNDRFFAVRPEGSVSTLKIQRTERGDSAVYLCASSSGWNSPLHFGNGTRLTVT.

This clone was counted only a few times. This rearrangement joins TRBV10-3 to TRBJ2-7; perhaps TRBD1 as D (5 bases). This CDR3 has 12 residues. V lost 6 bases to trimming and J lost 4 bases, with 10 bases between them. CDR1 and CDR2 from the germline V gene are ENHRY and SYGVKD. The CDR3 sequence: CAISPNRYEQYF. Written as DNA, the CDR3 is TGTGCCATCAGCCCTAACAGGTACGAGCAGTACTTC.

J is TRBJ1-2 and V is TRBV5-4; D is undetermined. Germline lookup yields CDR1 SGHNT and CDR2 YYREEE (reference sequence). The CDR3 sequence is 15 residues long. The V end was cut by 4 bases, the J end by 4 bases, with 17 bases between. As DNA, the CDR3 is TGTGCCAGCAGCCCCGGCCAACCCCGAGGCTATGGCTACACCTTC. It encodes CASSPGQPRGYGYTF.

The J gene is TRBJ1-2, the V gene TRBV7-9, with 8 bases matching TRBD1. There are 13 residues in the CDR3. Losses at the gene ends were 5 bases for V and 4 bases for J; bases not matched to a gene: 3. CDR1 SEHNR and CDR2 FQNEAQ come from the germline V gene (reference sequence). Here the CDR3 DNA reads TGTGCCAGCAGCGTGGACAGGGTCTATGGCTACACCTTC. This translates into CASSVDRVYGYTF. The full variable domain, completed using reference TRBV7-9 and TRBJ1-2, is DTGVSQNPRHKITKRGQNVTFRCDPISEHNRLYWYRQTLGQGPEFLTYFQNEAQLEKSRLLSDRFSAERPKGSFSTLEIQRTEQGDSAMYLCASSVDRVYGYTFGSGTRLTVV.

The J gene is TRBJ1-1, the V gene TRBV5-5; D uncertain. Germline V gives CDR1 SGHKS, CDR2 YYEKEE (reference sequence). This CDR3 is built from 15 residues. Between the trimmed V and J ends, which lost 0 bases and 1 base, there was a span of 10 bases. CDR3 DNA sequence: TGTGCCAGCAGCTTGGGGAGGGCCCCGAACACTGAAGCTTTCTTT. The encoded protein is CASSLGRAPNTEAFF. Full variable domain (rest looked up from reference TRBV5-5 and TRBJ1-1): DAGVTQSPTHLIKTRGQQVTLRCSPISGHKSVSWYQQVLGQGPQFIFQYYEKEERGRGNFPDRFSARQFPNYSSELNVNALLLGDSALYLCASSLGRAPNTEAFFGQGTRLTVV.

This chain links TRBV4-1 with TRBJ1-1; 8 bases fit TRBD1. The J segment lost 1 base and the V segment lost 4 bases, leaving 2 bases of the junction unmatched. Germline lookup yields CDR1 MGHRA and CDR2 YSYEKL. This CDR3 is built from 14 residues. This CDR3 reads CASSRDRGNTEAFF. Written as DNA, the CDR3 is TGCGCCAGCAGCCGAGACAGGGGGAACACTGAAGCTTTCTTT.

The chain has TRBV7-3 and TRBJ1-1; 9 nucleotides agree with TRBD1. Germline lookup yields CDR1 SGHTA and CDR2 FQGTGA. There are 15 residues in the CDR3. The V segment lost 5 bases and the J segment 5 bases; nucleotides outside the gene matches: 9. CDR3 region: CASSAHRGLRTEAFF. The CDR3 nucleotides are TGTGCCAGCAGCGCCCACAGGGGGCTTAGGACTGAAGCTTTCTTT.

This clone has only a few counts. This sequence joins TRBV7-2 and TRBJ1-2; D perhaps matches TRBD1 (6 bases). This CDR3 region has 13 residues. Trimming cost V 5 bases and J 3 bases, with 10 bases left between them. The germline gives CDR1 SGHTA, CDR2 FQGNSA. The CDR3 protein is CASSPDSYYGYTF. The CDR3 DNA reads as TGTGCCAGCAGCCCGGACAGCTACTATGGCTACACCTTC. The full variable domain, its missing parts supplied by reference TRBV7-2 and TRBJ1-2, is GAGVSQSPSNKVTEKGKDVELRCDPISGHTALYWYRQSLGQGLEFLIYFQGNSAPDKSGLPSDRFSAERTGGSVSTLTIQRTQQEDSAVYLCASSPDSYYGYTFGSGTRLTVV.

Remarks on this clone: The same CDR3 is also encoded by other DNA sequences in this sample. The gene calls are TRBV19 and TRBJ1-2, with D tentatively TRBD1 (5 bases). Trimming cost V 5 bases and J 4 bases, with 8 bases left between them. Germline V CDR1 and CDR2: LNHDA, SQIVND (reference sequence). This CDR3 comprises 12 residues. The CDR3 coding sequence is TGTGCCAGTAGTCCGGGGGGCTATGGCTACACCTTC. Protein sequence: CASSPGGYGYTF.

This chain connects TRBV7-3 to TRBJ2-1; 7 bases agree with TRBD2. The ends lost 4 bases at V and 9 bases at J; junction bases unmatched: 12. CDR3 length equals 15 residues. CDR1 and CDR2 (germline): SGHTA, FQGTGA. The CDR3 coding sequence is TGTGCCAGCAGCTCGGGACTACCTCCTTGGGGTGAGCAGTTCTTC. This sequence encodes CASSSGLPPWGEQFF.

CDR3 bases: TGCGCCAGCAGCTTGGTAGAACAAGAGACCCAGTACTTC. The encoded protein is CASSLVEQETQYF. The chain employs TRBV5-1 and TRBJ2-5, with D unclear. V gave up 0 bases and J gave up 2 bases, with 5 bases separating them. CDR3 length: 13 amino acids. Germline V lookup: CDR1 SGHRS, CDR2 YFSETQ.

This clone was picked up a small number of times. The V and J genes are TRBV3-1 (or the pseudogene TRBV3-2) and TRBJ1-2; 7 nucleotides align to TRBD1. CDR1 LGHDT and CDR2 YNNKEL come from the germline V gene (reference sequence). Unmatched junction bases numbered 7, after V lost 0 bases and J lost 3 bases. The CDR3 runs 16 residues. CDR3 DNA: TGTGCCAGCAGCCAAGATCAGGGGGAGGTTGACTATGGCTACACCTTC. As protein: CASSQDQGEVDYGYTF.

The rearrangement links TRBV5-4 to TRBJ1-2; 9 bases line up with TRBD1. There are 15 residues in the CDR3. Germline values: CDR1 SGHNT, CDR2 YYREEE (reference sequence). V gave up 5 bases and J gave up 6 bases; unmatched junction bases: 11. The chain's CDR3 is CASSSKQGAHDGYTF. CDR3 DNA sequence: TGTGCCAGCAGTTCAAAACAGGGGGCGCATGATGGCTACACCTTC.

There are a few counts of this clone. The CDR3 spells CAINDNNYGYTF. CDR3 bases: TGTGCCATCAATGACAATAACTATGGCTACACCTTC. V gene TRBV6-6 combines with J gene TRBJ1-2; D is ambiguous. The CDR3 spans 12 residues. The V end lost 10 bases, the J end lost 1 base, and 10 bases lay between the germline ends. The V gene's germline CDR1 is MNHNY and CDR2 SVGAGI (reference sequence).

CDR3 DNA: TGCGCCAGCAGCTTGGTACCGGGACAGGAGGCCTATGGCTACACCTTC. This encodes CASSLVPGQEAYGYTF. The V and J genes are TRBV5-1 and TRBJ1-2; 8 bases align to TRBD1. Germline V gives CDR1 SGHRS, CDR2 YFSETQ. V dropped 0 bases and J dropped 4; count of bases not matched to a gene: 8. The CDR3 loop spans 16 amino acids.

The chain combines TRBV29-1 with TRBJ2-3; 8 bases are shared with TRBD1. CDR1 and CDR2 from the germline V gene are SQVTM and ANQGSEA. V shed 3 bases and J 3 bases; nucleotides not matched to a gene: 5. The CDR3 covers 14 residues. The CDR3 is CSVEIRGRTDTQYF. DNA of the CDR3: TGCAGCGTTGAGATCAGGGGGCGGACAGATACGCAGTATTTT.

This clone has just a few counts. In the same sample, other DNA sequences code for this CDR3. The rearrangement uses TRBV7-9 and TRBJ2-1, with 8 bases lining up with TRBD2. V lost 3 bases, J lost 4 bases, and 8 bases stayed unmatched. The CDR3 extends over 16 amino acids. Looked up from germline, CDR1 is SEHNR and CDR2 is FQNEAQ (reference sequence). CDR3 sequence reads: CASSLSLAGSYNEQFF. In nucleotides, the CDR3 is TGTGCCAGCAGCTTGTCCCTAGCGGGCTCTTACAATGAGCAGTTCTTC. The full variable domain, its missing parts supplied by reference TRBV7-9 and TRBJ2-1, is DTGVSQNPRHKITKRGQNVTFRCDPISEHNRLYWYRQTLGQGPEFLTYFQNEAQLEKSRLLSDRFSAERPKGSFSTLEIQRTEQGDSAMYLCASSLSLAGSYNEQFFGPGTRLTVL.

The chain carries TRBV19 and TRBJ1-5, with D unclear. There are 13 residues in the CDR3. Germline CDR1 and CDR2: LNHDA and SQIVND (reference sequence). The V gene lost 1 base and the J gene lost 7 bases, with 8 bases spanning the gap. CDR3 DNA sequence: TGTGCCAGTAGTATAGGAATCAGACAGCCCCAGCATTTT. Translation: CASSIGIRQPQHF.

Comments on this clone: Additional DNA sequences in this sample encode the identical CDR3. V gene TRBV5-1 combines with J gene TRBJ2-3; 7 bases line up with TRBD2. This CDR3 comprises 15 residues. V was clipped by 3 bases and J by 1 base; unmatched bases: 5. Germline V gives CDR1 SGHRS, CDR2 YFSETQ. Here the CDR3 DNA reads TGCGCCAGCAGCTCTCTCGCGGGGGGCACAGATACGCAGTATTTT. Translation: CASSSLAGGTDTQYF. The entire variable domain, with the rest obtained from reference TRBV5-1 and TRBJ2-3, is as follows: KAGVTQTPRYLIKTRGQQVTLSCSPISGHRSVSWYQQTPGQGLQFLFEYFSETQRNKGNFPGRFSGRQFSNSRSEMNVSTLELGDSALYLCASSSLAGGTDTQYFGPGTRLTVL.

This chain connects TRBV4-1 to TRBJ1-1; D is ambiguous. Trimming left V 4 bases short and J 2 bases short, with 11 bases between. This CDR3 contains 14 residues. Looked up from germline, CDR1 is MGHRA and CDR2 is YSYEKL. CDR3 DNA sequence: TGCGCCAGCAGCCTGGAGGGCATTAACACTGAAGCTTTCTTT. It yields the protein CASSLEGINTEAFF.

This sequence joins TRBV30 and TRBJ1-3; the D is unclear. CDR3 size: 15 residues. V was trimmed by 4 bases and J by 4 bases, leaving 17 bases between them. Germline CDR1 and CDR2: GTSNPN and SVGIG (reference sequence). The DNA of the CDR3 is TGTGCCTGGAACGCAGAGGCCAGAAGGGGAAACACCATATATTTT. Translating gives CAWNAEARRGNTIYF. Full variable domain (rest looked up from reference TRBV30 and TRBJ1-3): SQTIHQWPATLVQPVGSPLSLECTVEGTSNPNLYWYRQAAGRGLQLLFYSVGIGQISSEVPQNLSASRPQDRQFILSSKKLLLSDSGFYLCAWNAEARRGNTIYFGEGSWLTVV.